The rows below give T cell receptor beta chains drawn from one sample of a study of blood T cell repertoires in COVID-19. Generated by immunoSEQ multiplex PCR, the TCRdb table keeps only in-frame clones and is missing some. The data show 100,000 to 150,000 clones, with approximately 90% seen just once and approximately 8% held by the top ten. Sequenced: peripheral blood. Source of these receptors: a man over 45 with acute or convalescent COVID-19. CDR3s include the opening cysteine and the closing phenylalanine or tryptophan. The order of the fields is V gene, D gene, clone size, J gene, CDR3 protein, CDR3 DNA. A D gene is named only where the DNA matches it firmly. The listing skips clone size in some rows; elsewhere it reads once, few, many or a size class.

TRBV11-3	TRBD1	.	TRBJ2-1	CASSSRPGQGYNEQFF	TGTGCCAGCAGCTCACGCCCTGGACAGGGCTACAATGAGCAGTTCTTC
TRBV11-2	.	once	TRBJ2-7	CASSLDRAGSYEQYF	TGTGCCAGCAGCTTAGATCGGGCAGGGTCCTACGAGCAGTACTTC
TRBV29-1	.	.	TRBJ2-7	CSIKQGLYEQYF	TGCAGCATAAAACAGGGTCTGTACGAGCAGTACTTC
TRBV29-1	.	.	TRBJ2-1	CSGSLGDGQFF	TGCAGCGGGTCCTTGGGAGACGGGCAGTTCTTC
TRBV2	.	.	TRBJ2-3	CASRREGAATTDTQYF	TGTGCCAGCAGGAGGGAAGGTGCAGCGACTACAGATACGCAGTATTTT
TRBV18	.	.	TRBJ2-1	CASSPFTGNNEQFF	TGTGCCAGCTCACCCTTTACAGGGAACAATGAGCAGTTCTTC
TRBV10-2	TRBD1	.	TRBJ2-7	CASSGARDRVNYEQYF	TGCGCCAGCAGTGGGGCAAGGGACAGGGTAAACTACGAGCAGTACTTC
TRBV5-1	TRBD1	.	TRBJ2-5	CASSGTGHETQYF	TGCGCCAGCAGCGGGACAGGGCATGAGACCCAGTACTTC
TRBV11-2	TRBD2	.	TRBJ2-3	CASSSSGIQSTDTQYF	TGTGCCAGCAGCTCAAGCGGGATTCAGTCCACAGATACGCAGTATTTT
TRBV6-5	.	.	TRBJ1-1	CASSYKGENTEAFF	TGTGCCAGCAGTTACAAAGGAGAGAACACTGAAGCTTTCTTT
TRBV6-4	.	.	TRBJ2-7	CARTSFGTRSYEQYF	TGTGCCAGGACTTCGTTCGGGACTCGCTCCTACGAGCAGTACTTC
TRBV6-5	.	.	TRBJ1-2	CASSPRGLGYTF	TGTGCCAGCAGTCCCAGAGGGTTGGGCTACACCTTC
TRBV19	.	.	TRBJ2-5	CASSKFWTEETQYF	TGTGCCAGTAGTAAATTCTGGACAGAAGAGACCCAGTACTTC
TRBV7-9	.	.	TRBJ1-2	CASSLAQGSYGYTF	TGTGCCAGCAGCTTAGCACAGGGTTCCTATGGCTACACCTTC
TRBV11-2	.	.	TRBJ2-1	CASSLEGLLANEQFF	TGTGCCAGCAGCTTAGAGGGCCTCCTAGCCAATGAGCAGTTCTTC
TRBV12-3/TRBV12-4	.	.	TRBJ2-1	CASRKTDYNEQFF	TGTGCCAGCAGGAAGACAGATTACAATGAGCAGTTCTTC
TRBV18	.	once	TRBJ1-1	CASSRGGDTEAFF	TGTGCCAGCTCACGGGGCGGGGACACTGAAGCTTTCTTT
TRBV10-3	TRBD2	.	TRBJ2-1	CAISGGLAIHEQFF	TGTGCCATCAGTGGGGGACTAGCAATTCATGAGCAGTTCTTC
TRBV29-1	.	.	TRBJ2-1	CSVEEGRSYNEQFF	TGCAGCGTTGAAGAGGGGAGATCCTACAATGAGCAGTTCTTC
TRBV7-9	.	.	TRBJ1-4	CASSSLQGGEKLFF	TGTGCCAGCAGCTCCCTCCAGGGAGGTGAAAAACTGTTTTTT
TRBV7-9	.	.	TRBJ2-1	CASSLVTGTEQFF	TGTGCCAGCAGCTTAGTCACAGGGACTGAGCAGTTCTTC
TRBV7-6	TRBD1	.	TRBJ1-4	CASSSPGQGGGEKLFF	TGTGCCAGCAGCTCGCCGGGACAGGGAGGTGGGGAAAAACTGTTTTTT
TRBV7-9	.	.	TRBJ2-7	CASSFASGDEQYF	TGTGCCAGCAGCTTTGCGTCAGGGGACGAGCAGTACTTC
TRBV28	.	.	TRBJ2-5	CASSFADRNQETQYF	TGTGCCAGCAGTTTTGCCGACAGAAACCAAGAGACCCAGTACTTC
TRBV19	TRBD1	.	TRBJ2-7	CASSIAGTGALKQYF	TGTGCCAGTAGTATAGCCGGGACAGGGGCGCTGAAGCAGTACTTC
TRBV3-1/TRBV3-2	.	.	TRBJ2-3	CASSQGLGHTDTQYF	TGTGCCAGCAGCCAAGGACTAGGACACACAGATACGCAGTATTTT
TRBV19	.	.	TRBJ2-1	CASSIGGLGGLEFF	TGTGCCAGTAGTATAGGGGGTCTAGGAGGTTTAGAGTTCTTC
TRBV6-2/TRBV6-3	.	.	TRBJ1-2	CASSPQLLDSRPTYGYTF	TGTGCCAGCAGCCCTCAACTACTGGACAGCAGGCCCACGTATGGCTACACCTTC
TRBV18	TRBD2	once	TRBJ2-7	CASSPLAGDYEQYF	TGTGCCAGCTCTCCTCTAGCGGGAGATTACGAGCAGTACTTC
TRBV5-8	TRBD1	.	TRBJ2-1	CASSWGTGSGEQFF	TGTGCCAGCAGCTGGGGGACAGGGTCCGGGGAGCAGTTCTTC
TRBV6-6	.	.	TRBJ2-5	CASRKGLPGETQYF	TGTGCCAGCCGAAAGGGACTGCCCGGGGAGACCCAGTACTTC
TRBV19	.	once	TRBJ1-2	CASSPRGSGYTF	TGTGCCAGTAGTCCACGCGGGAGTGGCTACACCTTC
TRBV10-1	.	once	TRBJ2-3	CASSGGAGDTQYF	TGCGCCAGCAGTGGTGGTGCGGGGGATACGCAGTATTTT
TRBV5-4	TRBD2	once	TRBJ2-3	CASSLGGLAGETDTQYF	TGTGCCAGCAGCTTGGGAGGTCTAGCGGGAGAAACAGATACGCAGTATTTT
TRBV6-6	TRBD1	.	TRBJ1-1	CASKPTGVMNTEAFF	TGTGCCAGCAAGCCTACAGGGGTCATGAACACTGAAGCTTTCTTT
TRBV5-6	.	.	TRBJ1-6	CASSRDSTNSPLHF	TGTGCCAGCAGTCGGGACTCTACTAATTCACCCCTCCACTTT
TRBV7-2	.	.	TRBJ1-2	CASSLTGYGYTF	TGTGCCAGCAGCTTAACAGGCTATGGCTACACCTTC
TRBV19	.	few	TRBJ1-6	CATTDGTNNSPLHF	TGTGCCACCACCGACGGGACAAATAATTCACCCCTCCACTTT
TRBV18	.	.	TRBJ1-6	CASQGDSPLHF	TGTGCCAGCCAAGGGGATTCACCCCTCCACTTT
TRBV29-1	TRBD1	.	TRBJ1-2	CSVPWTGTGYGYTF	TGCAGCGTTCCCTGGACAGGGACGGGCTATGGCTACACCTTC
TRBV7-9	TRBD1	.	TRBJ2-3	CASSPGQGADTQYF	TGTGCCAGCAGCCCGGGACAGGGCGCAGATACGCAGTATTTT
TRBV19	TRBD1	.	TRBJ1-1	CATVDRAYTEAFF	TGTGCCACCGTGGACAGGGCATACACTGAAGCTTTCTTT
TRBV5-1	.	.	TRBJ1-1	CASSWAGGAEAFF	TGCGCCAGCAGCTGGGCGGGTGGGGCTGAAGCTTTCTTT
TRBV30	TRBD1	few	TRBJ1-1	CAWSEGTANTEAFF	TGTGCCTGGAGTGAAGGGACAGCGAACACTGAAGCTTTCTTT
TRBV13	.	.	TRBJ2-1	CASSLTAEQFF	TGTGCCAGCAGCTTAACAGCAGAGCAGTTCTTC
TRBV19	.	.	TRBJ2-7	CASSTPQGPPTYEQYF	TGTGCCAGTAGTACGCCACAGGGCCCACCTACCTACGAGCAGTACTTC
TRBV6-2/TRBV6-3	TRBD1	.	TRBJ1-1	CASSATWGRGHTEAFF	TGTGCCAGCAGTGCAACGTGGGGCAGGGGGCACACTGAAGCTTTCTTT
TRBV9	.	.	TRBJ2-1	CASSVLGVNEQFF	TGTGCCAGCAGCGTTCTCGGGGTTAATGAGCAGTTCTTC
TRBV6-6	.	.	TRBJ1-6	CASSYWSHLHF	TGTGCCAGCAGTTACTGGTCACACCTCCACTTT
TRBV29-1	.	.	TRBJ2-5	CSVETDRTETQYF	TGCAGCGTTGAAACGGACAGAACTGAGACCCAGTACTTC
TRBV7-9	TRBD1	.	TRBJ1-1	CASSLVGQGAPLYAAFF	TGTGCCAGCAGCTTAGTAGGACAGGGGGCCCCACTATATGCAGCTTTCTTT
TRBV5-4	.	.	TRBJ1-6	CASSTGQINNSPLHF	TGTGCCAGCAGCACCGGACAGATCAATAATTCACCCCTCCACTTT
TRBV5-4	TRBD1	.	TRBJ2-7	CASSYRDRGYEQYF	TGTGCCAGCAGCTACCGGGACAGGGGGTACGAGCAGTACTTC
TRBV28	TRBD2	.	TRBJ2-7	CASSQTSGSRYEQYF	TGTGCCAGCAGCCAGACTAGCGGGAGTAGGTACGAGCAGTACTTC
TRBV30	.	.	TRBJ2-2	CAWSVTYTGELFF	TGTGCCTGGAGTGTCACTTACACCGGGGAGCTGTTTTTT
TRBV10-3	.	.	TRBJ1-4	CASSRAANEKLFF	TGTGCCAGCAGCAGGGCTGCTAATGAAAAACTGTTTTTT
TRBV18	.	.	TRBJ2-7	CASSPKQDYEQYF	TGTGCCAGCTCCCCTAAACAGGACTACGAGCAGTACTTC
TRBV7-2	TRBD2	few	TRBJ2-6	CASSLGLAGGKGANVLTF	TGTGCCAGCAGCTTAGGGCTAGCGGGAGGAAAAGGGGCCAACGTCCTGACTTTC
TRBV18	.	.	TRBJ1-2	CASSPVFRGLLTANYGYTF	TGTGCCAGCTCACCCGTATTCAGGGGACTATTGACAGCTAACTATGGCTACACCTTC
TRBV19	TRBD1	.	TRBJ2-7	CASRRTGNGEQYF	TGTGCCAGCCGAAGGACAGGGAACGGCGAGCAGTACTTC